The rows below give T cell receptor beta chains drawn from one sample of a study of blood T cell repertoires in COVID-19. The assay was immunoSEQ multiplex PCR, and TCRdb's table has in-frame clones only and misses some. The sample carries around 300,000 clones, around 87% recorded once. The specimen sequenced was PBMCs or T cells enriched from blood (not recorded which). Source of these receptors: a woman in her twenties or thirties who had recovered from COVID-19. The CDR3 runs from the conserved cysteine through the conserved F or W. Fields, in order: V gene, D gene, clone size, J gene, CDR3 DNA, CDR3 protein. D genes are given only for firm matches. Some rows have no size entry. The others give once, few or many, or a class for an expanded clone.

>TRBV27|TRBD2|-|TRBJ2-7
TGTGCCAGCAGTTTGGGACTACCGTCCTACGAGCAGTACTTC
CASSLGLPSYEQYF
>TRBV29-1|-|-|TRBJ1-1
TGCAGCGTTAACAGACAGAACACTGAAGCTTTCTTT
CSVNRQNTEAFF
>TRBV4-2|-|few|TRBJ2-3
TGTGCCAGCAGCCAAGGAGCGGTGCGGACTAGCACAGATACGCAGTATTTT
CASSQGAVRTSTDTQYF
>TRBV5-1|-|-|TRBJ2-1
TGCGCCAGCAGTTTGGTTGGGAGCTCCTACAATGAGCAGTTCTTC
CASSLVGSSYNEQFF
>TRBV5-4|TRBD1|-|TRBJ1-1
TGTGCCAGCAGCCCCGGGACAGGCCTGATGAACACTGAAGCTTTCTTT
CASSPGTGLMNTEAFF
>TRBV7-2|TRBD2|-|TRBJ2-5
TGTGCCAGCGGAGTTAGCGGGATGAGGGGAGAGACCCAGTACTTC
CASGVSGMRGETQYF
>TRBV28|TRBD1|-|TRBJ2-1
TGTGCCAGCAGTGCGGACCGGGACAGGGGAGAGTTCGACTACAATGAGCAGTTCTTC
CASSADRDRGEFDYNEQFF
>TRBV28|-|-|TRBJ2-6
TGTGCCAGCAGTCCCCAAGGCTTTGGGCCCACCTCTGGGGCCAACGTCCTGACTTTC
CASSPQGFGPTSGANVLTF
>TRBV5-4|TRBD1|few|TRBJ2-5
TGTGCCAGCAGCTCGGGACAGGCTTACCAAGAGACCCAGTACTTC
CASSSGQAYQETQYF
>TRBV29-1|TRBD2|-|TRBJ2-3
TGCAGCGTTGAGGGTAGCGGGGCATCCACAGATACGCAGTATTTT
CSVEGSGASTDTQYF
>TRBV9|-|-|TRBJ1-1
TGTGCCAGCAGCCCAAGGACAGCCCCTGAAGCTTTCTTT
CASSPRTAPEAFF
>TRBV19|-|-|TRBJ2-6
TGTGCCAGTAGTCCTTTGGTCTATGACTCTGGGGCCAACGTCCTGACTTTC
CASSPLVYDSGANVLTF
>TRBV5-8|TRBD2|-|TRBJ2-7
TGTGCCAGCCGAGGACGGGGGGTGATGGAGCAGTACTTC
CASRGRGVMEQYF
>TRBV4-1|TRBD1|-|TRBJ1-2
TGCGCCAGCAGCCAAGTAAGGGGGCGCGACTATGGCTACACCTTC
CASSQVRGRDYGYTF
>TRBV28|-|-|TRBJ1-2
TGTGCCAGCACTTCACCCTCGAGGGACTATGGCTACACCTTC
CASTSPSRDYGYTF
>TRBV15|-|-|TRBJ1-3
TGTGCCACCAGCAGAGGGGTGGGCAGCCGCTCTGGAAACACCATATATTTT
CATSRGVGSRSGNTIYF
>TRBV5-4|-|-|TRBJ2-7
TGTGCCAGCAGCTGGGGCCCCCAAGGCGAGCAGTACTTC
CASSWGPQGEQYF
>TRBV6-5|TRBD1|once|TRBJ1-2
TGTGCCAGCAGCCCGGGGACAGGGGTAGGTGGTGGCTACACCTTC
CASSPGTGVGGGYTF
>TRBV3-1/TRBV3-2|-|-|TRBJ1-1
TGTGCCAGCAGCCAAGCTTCGGGTGAAGCTTTCTTT
CASSQASGEAFF
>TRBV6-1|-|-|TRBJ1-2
TGTGCCAGCAGTGATTTAGGGGCAGCGTATGGCTACACCTTC
CASSDLGAAYGYTF
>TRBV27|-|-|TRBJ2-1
TGTGCCAGCAGTTTTGGGGGGGGGCTTTACAATGAGCAGTTCTTC
CASSFGGGLYNEQFF
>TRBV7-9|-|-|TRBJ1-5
TGTGCCAGCCAAGAGGGTCCCAGCAATCAGCCCCAGCATTTT
CASQEGPSNQPQHF
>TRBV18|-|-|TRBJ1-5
TGTGCCAGCTCCGAGGGTCTACAGGGCGGCAATCAGCCCCAGCATTTT
CASSEGLQGGNQPQHF
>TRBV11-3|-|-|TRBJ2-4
TGTGCCAGCAGCTTAAGAGGGCCCAAAAACATTCAGTACTTC
CASSLRGPKNIQYF
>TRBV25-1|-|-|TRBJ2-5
TGTGCCAGCAGTGAAAAGGGACAACCCCAAGAGACCCAGTACTTC
CASSEKGQPQETQYF
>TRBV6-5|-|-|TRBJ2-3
TGTGCCAGCAGTAGAGGAGATACGCAGTATTTT
CASSRGDTQYF
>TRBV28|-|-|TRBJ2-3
TGTGCCAGCAGTTTTTCAGGTACTAGCACAGATACGCAGTATTTT
CASSFSGTSTDTQYF
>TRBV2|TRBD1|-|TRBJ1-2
TGTGCCAGCAGTGAACCATTTTTACAGGGGAGTAATGGCTACACCTTC
CASSEPFLQGSNGYTF
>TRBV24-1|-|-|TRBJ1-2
TGTGCCACCGCGGGGCGAGGTAGCTATGGCTACACCTTC
CATAGRGSYGYTF